This record looks at one T cell receptor (beta chain) sequence and its context. This sample is drawn from a study of blood T cell repertoires in COVID-19. Study background: Both acute and convalescent COVID-19 samples were obtained from the United States, Italy and Spain.

TCRdb keeps only in-frame clones here, not all; method: immunoSEQ multiplex PCR. The profile shows around 300,000 clones, about 88% of them singletons. Each participant's cohort was designated according to participant-reported clinical history. The recovered donors of Cohort 3 showed two negative PCRs, clearance, or symptom resolution. This CDR3 spans 12 amino acids. Between the trimmed V and J ends, which lost 7 bases and 6 bases, there was a span of 12 bases. Germline V gene data show CDR1 as MDHEN and CDR2 as SYDVKM. V and J are TRBV28 and TRBJ1-2; D gene uncertain. The receptor was derived from a woman in her 50s who had recovered from COVID-19. The material sequenced was PBMCs or T cells enriched from blood (not recorded which). In nucleotides, the CDR3 is TGTGCCAGCATCAAGCCTCCTAATGGCTACACCTTC. This sequence encodes CASIKPPNGYTF.